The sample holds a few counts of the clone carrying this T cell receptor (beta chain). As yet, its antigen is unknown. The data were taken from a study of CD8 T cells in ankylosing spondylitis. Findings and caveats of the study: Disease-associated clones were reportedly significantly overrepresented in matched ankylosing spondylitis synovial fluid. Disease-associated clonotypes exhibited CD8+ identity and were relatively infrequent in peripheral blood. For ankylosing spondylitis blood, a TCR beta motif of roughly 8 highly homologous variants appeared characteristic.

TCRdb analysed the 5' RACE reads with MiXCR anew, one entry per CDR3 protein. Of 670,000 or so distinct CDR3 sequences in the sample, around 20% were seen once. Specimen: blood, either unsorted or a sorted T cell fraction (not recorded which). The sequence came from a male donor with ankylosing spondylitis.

For the CDR3, the DNA is TGTGCCAGCAGCACCCCGAAGTCTAGCGGGGGCAGGGCAGATACGCAGTATTTT. Amino acids: CASSTPKSSGGRADTQYF. The chain carries TRBV11-1 and TRBJ2-3, with 10 bases fitting TRBD2. With 5 bases clipped from V and 4 bases from J, the junction kept 15 bases outside the gene matches. The CDR3 has 18 amino acids. Looked up from germline, CDR1 is SGHAT and CDR2 is FQDESV (reference sequence).